The 9 T cell receptor beta chains in this list originate from one sample, sequenced in a study of T cells after yellow fever vaccination. TCRdb fed the 5' RACE reads into MiXCR, producing one record per CDR3 protein. The repertoire consists of a few hundred thousand distinct CDR3 sequences, with approximately 4% occurring once and the leading ten covering around 25%. The starting material was PBMCs, obtained 5 days after the yellow fever booster vaccination. These receptors came from a man younger than 35 who received the YFV17D yellow fever vaccine.

This clonotype was recorded at least ten times. J is TRBJ2-1 and V is TRBV5-1, with TRBD1 identical over 10 bases. Germline CDR1 and CDR2: SGHRS and YFSETQ. This CDR3 is 14 amino acids long. V dropped 4 bases and J dropped 5; count of bases not matched to a gene: 3. CDR3 nucleotide sequence: TGCGCCAGCAGCCTCGGGACAGGGGACAATGAGCAGTTCTTC. This translates into CASSLGTGDNEQFF. Complete variable domain (other parts from reference TRBV5-1 and TRBJ2-1): KAGVTQTPRYLIKTRGQQVTLSCSPISGHRSVSWYQQTPGQGLQFLFEYFSETQRNKGNFPGRFSGRQFSNSRSEMNVSTLELGDSALYLCASSLGTGDNEQFFGPGTRLTVL.

This clonotype was seen ten or more times. The genes are TRBV19 and TRBJ1-2; no definite D call. V was trimmed by 5 bases and J by 0 bases, leaving 13 bases between them. Germline values: CDR1 LNHDA, CDR2 SQIVND (reference sequence). The CDR3 totals 15 residues. CDR3 sequence: CASSPMDGANYGYTF. The DNA for the CDR3 is TGTGCCAGTAGTCCGATGGACGGGGCTAACTATGGCTACACCTTC.

In this sample, this clonotype turned up many times. The chain recombines TRBV7-2 with TRBJ1-2, with D unclear. The V end lost 5 bases, the J end lost 4 bases, and 14 bases lay between the germline ends. The CDR3 contains 14 residues. Germline-derived CDR1 and CDR2 are SGHTA and FQGNSA. CDR3 residues: CASSQTTGAYGYTF. In nucleotides, the CDR3 is TGTGCCAGCAGCCAGACCACGGGCGCCTATGGCTACACCTTC.

This clonotype was counted at least ten times. The V and J genes are TRBV9 and TRBJ2-3; possibly TRBD1 for D (6 bases). Trimming stripped 2 bases from V and 6 bases from J, with 13 bases between. CDR1 and CDR2 from the germline V gene are SGDLS and YYNGEE. The CDR3 spans 14 residues. The CDR3 sequence: CASSVGGAEDTQYF. The CDR3 coding sequence is TGTGCCAGCAGCGTTGGGGGCGCGGAGGATACGCAGTATTTT.

The rearrangement uses TRBV11-2 and TRBJ2-5; D remains ambiguous. CDR1 is SGHAT, CDR2 FQNNGV, per germline. Trimming took 2 bases from V and 5 from J, leaving 12 bases between them. The CDR3 spans 14 residues. The CDR3: CASSLIPTAETQYF. The DNA for the CDR3 is TGTGCCAGCAGCTTAATCCCAACTGCGGAGACCCAGTACTTC.

This clonotype appeared a few times. The chain couples TRBV6-5 to TRBJ2-2, with D unclear. V lost 1 base and J lost 5, with 11 bases in between. The CDR3 runs to 15 residues. Germline lookup yields CDR1 MNHEY and CDR2 SVGAGI. The DNA of the CDR3 is TGTGCCAGCAGTTACTTTCAAATGGGGACCGGGGAGCTGTTTTTT. The encoded protein is CASSYFQMGTGELFF.

The genes are TRBV19 and TRBJ1-5, with 7 nucleotides matching TRBD1. Trimming cost V 2 bases and J 3 bases; bases outside gene matches: 4. There are 15 residues in the CDR3. Looked up from germline, CDR1 is LNHDA and CDR2 is SQIVND (reference sequence). CDR3 coding DNA: TGTGCCAGTAGTATACCTGGACAGGCCAATCAGCCCCAGCATTTT. Encoded protein: CASSIPGQANQPQHF.

This clonotype was detected ten times or more. This chain links TRBV5-1 with TRBJ2-2, with D perhaps matching TRBD1 or TRBD2 (5 bases each). This CDR3 is 15 amino acids long. Trimming pared 4 bases from V and 5 bases from J, leaving 15 bases between. Germline loops: CDR1 SGHRS, CDR2 YFSETQ. CDR3 region: CASSGTGTETGELFF. The CDR3 DNA sequence: TGCGCCAGCAGCGGAACCGGGACGGAGACCGGGGAGCTGTTTTTT.

V gene TRBV29-1 combines with J gene TRBJ1-6; the D is unclear. Germline CDR1 SQVTM, CDR2 ANQGSEA. The CDR3 runs 13 residues. Trimming took off 6 bases at V and 0 bases at J, with 6 bases between the two ends. CDR3 nucleotide sequence: TGCAGCGTGGCCAGCTCCTATAATTCACCCCTCCACTTT. As protein: CSVASSYNSPLHF.